The present T cell receptor (beta chain) was sequenced within a study of shared clonotypes between healthy human individuals. Across the study: CD4 naive cells filled three plates per donor, CD4 memory three, CD8 naive two and CD8 memory one. The study, taken as a whole, reports: Relative to clonotypes present in all four donors, those not shared had lower generation probabilities.

Germline assignment: CDR1 SEHNR and CDR2 FQNEAQ (reference sequence). The CDR3 has 13 residues. With V trimmed by 5 bases and J by 7 bases, 4 bases remained unmatched. Points on this clone: What it binds is not known.

Assay used: immunoSEQ multiplex PCR; TCRdb lists only in-frame clones, some missing. Of about 2.3 million clones listed, more than 80% are singletons. The TCR originated in a man younger than 35 in good health. Some clones in this sample may be carry-over from other donors' samples. Sequenced: naive CD4+ T cells from PBMCs. The subset was: CD45RA+ positively selected. This chain joins TRBV7-9 and TRBJ2-2, with 7 bases that match TRBD1. The CDR3 loop is CASSRDSSGELFF. The DNA of the CDR3 is TGTGCCAGCAGCCGGGACAGTAGCGGGGAGCTGTTTTTT.